The entry below gives a single T cell receptor beta chain sequence along with its context. This CDR3 comprises 15 residues. V gave up 5 bases and J gave up 5 bases, with 18 bases separating them. Germline V gene sequence: CDR1 KGHSH, CDR2 LQKENI. The record originates from a study of shared T cell receptors in the human thymus. Method: immunoSEQ multiplex PCR; TCRdb's copy keeps in-frame clones and lacks some. Of hundreds of thousands of clones in the sample, 80% to 90% were seen once. The sample was also reused in another study, on human thymus T cells. As that study records: Congenital heart defects were the reason for the corrective surgery that the donors, healthy Finnish infants, were having. The thymus tissue came from resections taken during corrective heart surgery.

The sequence came from a girl under two years old with a congenital heart defect. Input material: thymocytes. The chain employs TRBV18 and TRBJ1-2, with D possibly matching TRBD1 (6 bases). The CDR3 nucleotides are TGTGCCAGCTCAGAATCGGACAGCTATACTTATGGCTACACCTTC. It encodes CASSESDSYTYGYTF.